This T cell receptor beta chain comes out of a study of blood T cell repertoires in COVID-19. Study information: Donors in the United States, Italy and Spain gave samples during acute or convalescent COVID-19. Sources were T cells, B-cell-depleted T cells, or PBMCs; the material itself was cDNA or gDNA.

Per the germline V gene, CDR1 is SGHTA and CDR2 is FQGNSA. This CDR3 is built from 15 residues. The V end lost 1 base, the J end lost 9 bases, and 16 bases lay between the germline ends. Original methodology: Using reference gene primer amplification, nucleated cell counts were estimated. TCRdb's table, derived via immunoSEQ multiplex PCR, lists solely in-frame clones and lacks some. For V, J and clone size, that table is used; D and trimming come from the DNA. This sample has a few hundred thousand clones; around 84% occur once, and the top ten carry under 2.5%. This clone appeared once. The sample comprised peripheral blood. This TCR was sampled from a middle-aged man who had recovered from COVID-19. J is TRBJ2-1 and V is TRBV7-2; D may be TRBD1 (5 bases). In DNA, the CDR3 is TGTGCCAGCAGCTTAGAGTGGGCCCGAAGGGGTGAGCAGTTCTTC. Amino acid sequence: CASSLEWARRGEQFF.